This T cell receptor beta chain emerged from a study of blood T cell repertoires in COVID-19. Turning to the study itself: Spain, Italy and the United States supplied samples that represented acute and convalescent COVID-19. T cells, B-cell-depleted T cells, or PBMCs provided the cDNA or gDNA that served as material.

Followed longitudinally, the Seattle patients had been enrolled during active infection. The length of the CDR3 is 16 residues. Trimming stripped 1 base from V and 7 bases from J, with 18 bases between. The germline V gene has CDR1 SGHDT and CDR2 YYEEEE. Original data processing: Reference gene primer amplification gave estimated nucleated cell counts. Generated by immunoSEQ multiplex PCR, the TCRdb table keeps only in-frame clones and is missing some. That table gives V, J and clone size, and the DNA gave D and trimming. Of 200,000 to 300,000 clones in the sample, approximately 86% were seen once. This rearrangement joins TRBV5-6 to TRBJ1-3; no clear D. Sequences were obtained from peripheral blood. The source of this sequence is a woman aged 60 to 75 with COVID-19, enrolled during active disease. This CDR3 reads CASSLQREYFLNTIYF. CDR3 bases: TGTGCCAGCAGCTTGCAAAGGGAGTATTTTTTGAACACCATATATTTT.